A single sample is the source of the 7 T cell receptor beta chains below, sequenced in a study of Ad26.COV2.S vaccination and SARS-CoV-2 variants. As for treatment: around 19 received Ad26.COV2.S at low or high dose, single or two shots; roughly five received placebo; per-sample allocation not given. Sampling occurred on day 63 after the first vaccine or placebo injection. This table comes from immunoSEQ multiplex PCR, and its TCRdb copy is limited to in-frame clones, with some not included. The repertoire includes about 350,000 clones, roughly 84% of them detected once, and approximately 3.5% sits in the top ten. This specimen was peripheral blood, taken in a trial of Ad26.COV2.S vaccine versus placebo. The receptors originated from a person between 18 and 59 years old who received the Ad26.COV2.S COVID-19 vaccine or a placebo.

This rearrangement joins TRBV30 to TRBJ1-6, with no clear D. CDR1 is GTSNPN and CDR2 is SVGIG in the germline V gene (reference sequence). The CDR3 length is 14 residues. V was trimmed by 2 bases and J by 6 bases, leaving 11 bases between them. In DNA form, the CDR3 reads TGTGCCTGGAGTTCCATCCACCCTAATTCACCCCTCCACTTT. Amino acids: CAWSSIHPNSPLHF. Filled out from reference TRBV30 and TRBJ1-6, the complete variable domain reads SQTIHQWPATLVQPVGSPLSLECTVEGTSNPNLYWYRQAAGRGLQLLFYSVGIGQISSEVPQNLSASRPQDRQFILSSKKLLLSDSGFYLCAWSSIHPNSPLHFGNGTRLTVT.

The CDR3 region has the DNA TGTGCCAGCAGCGCCTCCCGGAGTTCCTACAATGAGCAGTTCTTC. Its translation: CASSASRSSYNEQFF. The chain links TRBV7-2 to TRBJ2-1, with no clear D. The CDR3 covers 15 residues. Germline CDR1 reads SGHTA; CDR2 reads FQGNSA. V was trimmed by 5 bases and J by 1 base, leaving 12 bases between them.

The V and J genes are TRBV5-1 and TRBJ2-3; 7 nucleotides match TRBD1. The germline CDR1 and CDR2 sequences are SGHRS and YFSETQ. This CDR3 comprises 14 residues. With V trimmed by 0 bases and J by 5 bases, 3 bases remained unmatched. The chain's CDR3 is CASSLGDRRDTQYF. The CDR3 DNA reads TGCGCCAGCAGCTTGGGGGACAGACGAGATACGCAGTATTTT.

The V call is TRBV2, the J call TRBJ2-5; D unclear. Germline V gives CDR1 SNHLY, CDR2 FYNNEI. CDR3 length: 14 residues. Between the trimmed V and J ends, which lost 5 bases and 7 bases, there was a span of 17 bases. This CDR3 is CASSFGRSSATQYF. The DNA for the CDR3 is TGTGCCAGCAGTTTCGGACGGTCAAGCGCGACCCAGTACTTC.

CDR3 loop: CSASSEGAGTEAFF. In DNA, the CDR3 is TGCAGTGCTAGTTCCGAGGGCGCTGGCACTGAAGCTTTCTTT. The V and J genes are TRBV20-1 and TRBJ1-1; D remains unclear. Germline V gene lookup returns CDR1 DFQATT and CDR2 SNEGSKA (reference sequence). The germline V and J ends were trimmed by 3 bases and 4 bases, with 15 bases remaining between them. The CDR3 extends over 14 amino acids.

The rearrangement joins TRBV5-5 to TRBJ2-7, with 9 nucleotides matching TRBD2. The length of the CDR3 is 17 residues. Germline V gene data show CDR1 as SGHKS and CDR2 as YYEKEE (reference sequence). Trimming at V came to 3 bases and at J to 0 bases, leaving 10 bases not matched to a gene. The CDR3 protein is CASSWRGGPLSSYEQYF. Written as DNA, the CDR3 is TGTGCCAGCAGCTGGCGGGGGGGCCCACTAAGCTCCTACGAGCAGTACTTC.

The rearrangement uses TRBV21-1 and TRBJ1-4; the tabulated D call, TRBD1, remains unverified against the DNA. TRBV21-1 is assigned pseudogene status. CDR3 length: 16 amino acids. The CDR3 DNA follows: TGTGCCAGCAGCAAAAAGAAGGGGGCATCTCGGGAAAAACTGTTTTTT. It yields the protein CASSKKKGASREKLFF.